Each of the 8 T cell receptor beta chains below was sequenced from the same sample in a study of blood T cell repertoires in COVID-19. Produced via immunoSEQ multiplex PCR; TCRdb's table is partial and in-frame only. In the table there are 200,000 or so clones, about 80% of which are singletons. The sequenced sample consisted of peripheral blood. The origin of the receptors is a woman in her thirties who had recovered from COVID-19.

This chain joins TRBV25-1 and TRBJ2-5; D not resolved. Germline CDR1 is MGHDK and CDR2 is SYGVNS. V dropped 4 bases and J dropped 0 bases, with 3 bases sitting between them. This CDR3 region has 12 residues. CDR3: CASSANQETQYF. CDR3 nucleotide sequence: TGTGCCAGCAGTGCCAACCAAGAGACCCAGTACTTC. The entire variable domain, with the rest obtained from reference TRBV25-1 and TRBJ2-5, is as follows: EADIYQTPRYLVIGTGKKITLECSQTMGHDKMYWYQQDPGMELHLIHYSYGVNSTEKGDLSSESTVSRIRTEHFPLTLESARPSHTSQYLCASSANQETQYFGPGTRLLVL.

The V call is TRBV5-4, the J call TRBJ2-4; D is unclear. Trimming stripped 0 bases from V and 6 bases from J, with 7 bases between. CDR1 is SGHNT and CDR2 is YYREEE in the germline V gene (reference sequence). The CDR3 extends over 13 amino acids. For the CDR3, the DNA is TGTGCCAGCAGCTTGGACGGTAGAAACATTCAGTACTTC. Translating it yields CASSLDGRNIQYF.

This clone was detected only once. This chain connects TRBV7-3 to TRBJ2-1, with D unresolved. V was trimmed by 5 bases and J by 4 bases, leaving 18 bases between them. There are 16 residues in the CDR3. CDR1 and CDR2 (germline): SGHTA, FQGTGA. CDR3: CASSLSPMRLYNEQFF. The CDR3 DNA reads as TGTGCCAGCAGCCTCTCCCCCATGAGACTTTACAATGAGCAGTTCTTC.

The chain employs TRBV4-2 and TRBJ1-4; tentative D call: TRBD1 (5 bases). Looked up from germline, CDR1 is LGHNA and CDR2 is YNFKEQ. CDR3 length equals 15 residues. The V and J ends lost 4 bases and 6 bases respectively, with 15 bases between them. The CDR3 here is CASSPSLDSYEKLFF. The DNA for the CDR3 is TGTGCCAGCAGCCCCTCACTTGACAGTTATGAAAAACTGTTTTTT.

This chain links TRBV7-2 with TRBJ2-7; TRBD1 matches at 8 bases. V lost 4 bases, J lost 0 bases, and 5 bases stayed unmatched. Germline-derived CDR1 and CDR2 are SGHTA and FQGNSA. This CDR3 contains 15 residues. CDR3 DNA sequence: TGTGCCAGCAGCTCGCGGGGACAGGTCTCCTACGAGCAGTACTTC. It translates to CASSSRGQVSYEQYF.

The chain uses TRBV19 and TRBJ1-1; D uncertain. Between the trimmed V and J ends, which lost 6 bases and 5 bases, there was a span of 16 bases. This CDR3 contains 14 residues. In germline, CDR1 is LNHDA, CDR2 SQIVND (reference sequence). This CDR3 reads CASSIRSGGTEAFF. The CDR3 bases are TGTGCCAGTAGCATCCGGTCGGGAGGGACTGAAGCTTTCTTT. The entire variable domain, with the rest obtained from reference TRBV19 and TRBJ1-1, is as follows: DGGITQSPKYLFRKEGQNVTLSCEQNLNHDAMYWYRQDPGQGLRLIYYSQIVNDFQKGDIAEGYSVSREKKESFPLTVTSAQKNPTAFYLCASSIRSGGTEAFFGQGTRLTVV.

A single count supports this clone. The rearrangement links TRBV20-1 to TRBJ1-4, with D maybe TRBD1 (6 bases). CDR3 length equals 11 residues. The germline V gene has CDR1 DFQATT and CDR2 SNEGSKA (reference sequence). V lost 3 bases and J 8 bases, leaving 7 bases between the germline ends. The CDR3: CSASRGEKLFF. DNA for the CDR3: TGCAGTGCTAGTAGGGGGGAAAAACTGTTTTTT.

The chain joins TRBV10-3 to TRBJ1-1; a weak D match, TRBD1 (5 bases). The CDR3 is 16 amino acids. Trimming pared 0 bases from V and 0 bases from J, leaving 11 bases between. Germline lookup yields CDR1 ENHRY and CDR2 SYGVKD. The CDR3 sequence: CAISESAGMMNTEAFF. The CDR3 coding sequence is TGTGCCATCAGTGAGTCAGCAGGGATGATGAACACTGAAGCTTTCTTT.